These T cell receptor beta chains were read from a single sample in a study of T cell repertoires in cytomegalovirus infection. Their antigens remain unidentified. TCRdb re-analysed the reads in MiXCR, keeping a single row per CDR3 protein. The table records approximately 74,000 distinct CDR3 sequences, around 40% of them present only once. Material: CD8+ T cells from cultured PBMCs, obtained from culture after CMV antigen stimulation. These receptors were taken from a human donor in good health (CMV status not recorded). Some clones in this sample may be carry-over from other donors' samples. Each CDR3 is given with its conserved first and last residue. D genes are given only for firm matches. Rows may omit the clone size; those that give it use once, few, many or a size class.

V gene: TRBV6-1
D gene: TRBD2
J gene: TRBJ2-5
clone size: -
CDR3 protein: CASRTASGDPEPKETQYF
CDR3 DNA: TGTGCCAGCCGAACAGCTAGCGGAGACCCTGAACCTAAAGAGACCCAGTACTTC

V gene: TRBV6-6
D gene: TRBD1
J gene: TRBJ2-7
clone size: -
CDR3 protein: CASSYSWDSPTYEQYF
CDR3 DNA: TGTGCCAGCAGTTACTCATGGGACAGTCCAACCTACGAGCAGTACTTC

V gene: TRBV28
D gene: TRBD1
J gene: TRBJ1-5
clone size: -
CDR3 protein: CASSFNIFRTGGNQPQHF
CDR3 DNA: TGTGCCAGCAGTTTTAATATTTTTAGGACAGGGGGCAATCAGCCCCAGCATTTT

V gene: TRBV7-6
D gene: -
J gene: TRBJ2-7
clone size: few
CDR3 protein: CASSLGTRLGLEMFYEQYF
CDR3 DNA: TGTGCTAGCAGCCTCGGGACCCGCCTGGGACTTGAAATGTTCTACGAGCAGTACTTC

V gene: TRBV7-2
D gene: TRBD1
J gene: TRBJ2-7
clone size: -
CDR3 protein: CASSLELTGWESTRRQYF
CDR3 DNA: TGTGCCAGCAGCTTAGAATTGACAGGGTGGGAGAGTACGAGACGGCAGTACTTC

V gene: TRBV5-6
D gene: TRBD1
J gene: TRBJ2-5
clone size: -
CDR3 protein: CASSHGDRKETQYF
CDR3 DNA: TGTGCCAGCAGCCATGGGGACAGAAAAGAGACCCAGTACTTC

V gene: TRBV7-6
D gene: -
J gene: TRBJ2-7
clone size: once
CDR3 protein: CASSLGAQGSRLGEQYF
CDR3 DNA: TGTGCCAGCAGCTTAGGGGCACAGGGAAGTCGGCTAGGCGAGCAGTACTTC

V gene: TRBV12-5
D gene: -
J gene: TRBJ2-1
clone size: many
CDR3 protein: CASGLVIDPQTGTYLTSSYNEQFF
CDR3 DNA: TGTGCTAGTGGTTTGGTGATTGACCCGCAAACCGGGACCTATCTGACGAGCTCCTACAATGAGCAGTTCTTC

V gene: TRBV4-1
D gene: -
J gene: TRBJ2-1
clone size: -
CDR3 protein: CASSQWGTRRQFF
CDR3 DNA: TGCGCCAGCAGCCAATGGGGTACGCGACGACAGTTCTTC

V gene: TRBV6-6
D gene: -
J gene: TRBJ1-2
clone size: -
CDR3 protein: CASSYSQPGEDGYTF
CDR3 DNA: TGTGCCAGCAGTTACTCGCAACCGGGGGAAGATGGCTACACCTTC

V gene: TRBV19
D gene: -
J gene: TRBJ1-6
clone size: few
CDR3 protein: CASTRLPQPGSPLHF
CDR3 DNA: TGTGCCAGTACCCGCTTACCCCAGCCGGGTTCACCCCTCCACTTT

V gene: TRBV27
D gene: TRBD2
J gene: TRBJ2-1
clone size: many
CDR3 protein: CASSRRGGYNEQFF
CDR3 DNA: TGTGCCAGCAGCCGGCGGGGGGGATACAATGAGCAGTTCTTC

V gene: TRBV2
D gene: -
J gene: TRBJ2-1
clone size: -
CDR3 protein: CASSELLGATYNEQFF
CDR3 DNA: TGTGCCAGCAGTGAACTTCTCGGGGCTACCTACAATGAGCAGTTCTTC

V gene: TRBV19
D gene: -
J gene: TRBJ1-2
clone size: -
CDR3 protein: CASSISDGYTF
CDR3 DNA: TGTGCCAGTAGTATATCAGATGGCTACACCTTC

V gene: TRBV27
D gene: TRBD1
J gene: TRBJ2-5
clone size: -
CDR3 protein: CASSLSYDRGPQETQYF
CDR3 DNA: TGTGCCAGCAGTTTATCCTACGACAGGGGGCCGCAAGAGACCCAGTACTTC

V gene: TRBV7-3
D gene: TRBD1
J gene: TRBJ2-3
clone size: -
CDR3 protein: CASSSAGGSTDTQYF
CDR3 DNA: TGTGCCAGCAGCTCGGCAGGGGGTAGCACAGATACGCAGTATTTT

V gene: TRBV12-3/TRBV12-4
D gene: TRBD1
J gene: TRBJ2-2
clone size: few
CDR3 protein: CATNRQGLTGELFF
CDR3 DNA: TGTGCCACGAACCGACAGGGCCTCACCGGGGAGCTGTTTTTT

V gene: TRBV7-2
D gene: -
J gene: TRBJ1-5
clone size: -
CDR3 protein: CASSAPGGGNGVNQPQHF
CDR3 DNA: TGTGCCAGCAGCGCCCCCGGTGGAGGGAATGGCGTAAATCAGCCCCAGCATTTT

V gene: TRBV28
D gene: -
J gene: TRBJ2-1
clone size: once
CDR3 protein: CASSFPGTFYNEQFF
CDR3 DNA: TGTGCCAGCAGTTTCCCCGGGACATTCTACAATGAGCAGTTCTTC

V gene: TRBV4-1
D gene: -
J gene: TRBJ1-3
clone size: few
CDR3 protein: CASSQDLGVSGNTIYF
CDR3 DNA: TGCGCCAGCAGCCAAGATCTGGGGGTCTCTGGAAACACCATATATTTT